This T cell receptor (beta chain) was found in a study of cytotoxic CD8 clonotypes in ibrutinib-treated CLL. Study-wide background: The study included 11 to 12 relapsed/refractory and under 16 treatment-naive patients; 17 to 18 had IGHV unmutated disease.

Here immunoSEQ multiplex PCR was the method, and the copy in TCRdb shows in-frame clones only, minus some. The sample lists 55,000 to 85,000 clones, less than 95% seen once, with just over 3% in the top ten. Study-wide findings and caveats: Collection times varied between progressing and sustained-remission patients. Clonality at baseline surpassed age-matched healthy donors and tracked circulating CD8+ T-cell counts. With treatment, public clonotypes, which were uncommon, either contracted or remained stable.

Germline assignment: CDR1 SGHRS and CDR2 YFSETQ. V was cut by 0 bases and J by 1 base, with 9 bases left in between. This CDR3 comprises 15 residues. Concerning this clone itself: Antigen: not known.

Sequences were derived from PBMCs, sampled after 12 months of ibrutinib treatment. The sequence derives from a human donor with chronic lymphocytic leukemia. The chain has TRBV5-1 and TRBJ2-3; D uncertain. CDR3 region: CASSLVAGGTDTQYF. The CDR3 DNA sequence: TGCGCCAGCAGCTTGGTTGCAGGAGGCACAGATACGCAGTATTTT.